The rows below give T cell receptor beta chains drawn from one sample of a study of technical replicates of blood from several donors. TCRdb's table, derived via immunoSEQ multiplex PCR, lists solely in-frame clones and lacks some. Here the sample spans under 100,000 clones, just under 95% being singletons. Sequenced input: T cells isolated from PBMCs. Every receptor here comes from a human donor in good health. The conserved cysteine and the conserved F or W are not part of the CDR3 here. D genes are given only for firm matches.

cdr3_aa: ASSGYRDYKRLETQY
cdr3_length: 15
j_call: TRBJ2-5
v_call: TRBV9
d_call: TRBD2

cdr3_aa: AATHPGDETEAF
cdr3_length: 12
j_call: TRBJ1-1
v_call: TRBV7-9
d_call: .

cdr3_aa: ASSLEGNEKLF
cdr3_length: 11
j_call: TRBJ1-4
v_call: TRBV5-1
d_call: .

cdr3_aa: ASSYSRGQNIQY
cdr3_length: 12
j_call: TRBJ2-4
v_call: TRBV6-5
d_call: .

cdr3_aa: ASSLSLGGWGGDTQY
cdr3_length: 15
j_call: TRBJ2-3
v_call: TRBV27
d_call: .

cdr3_aa: ASIRFQTDTEAF
cdr3_length: 12
j_call: TRBJ1-1
v_call: TRBV6-5
d_call: .

cdr3_aa: ASSPGRGGRETQY
cdr3_length: 13
j_call: TRBJ2-5
v_call: TRBV5-6
d_call: TRBD2

cdr3_aa: ASSYSIGSGEKLF
cdr3_length: 13
j_call: TRBJ1-4
v_call: TRBV6-5
d_call: .

cdr3_aa: ASSLGPPWQGSSTDTQY
cdr3_length: 17
j_call: TRBJ2-3
v_call: TRBV5-1
d_call: .

cdr3_aa: ASSGGVYLNEKLF
cdr3_length: 13
j_call: TRBJ1-4
v_call: TRBV6-1
d_call: .

cdr3_aa: ASSLGTSGGEQY
cdr3_length: 12
j_call: TRBJ2-7
v_call: TRBV7-9
d_call: TRBD2

cdr3_aa: ASSQTTGYEQY
cdr3_length: 11
j_call: TRBJ2-7
v_call: TRBV4-1
d_call: .

cdr3_aa: ASSRTAVYGYT
cdr3_length: 11
j_call: TRBJ1-2
v_call: TRBV28
d_call: .

cdr3_aa: ASRDRNTEAF
cdr3_length: 10
j_call: TRBJ1-1
v_call: TRBV11-2
d_call: .

cdr3_aa: ASSQQGALTRYEQY
cdr3_length: 14
j_call: TRBJ2-7
v_call: TRBV4-1
d_call: TRBD1

cdr3_aa: ASSQDGLAGDNEQF
cdr3_length: 14
j_call: TRBJ2-1
v_call: TRBV4-1
d_call: TRBD2

cdr3_aa: ASSQTGTASTHGYT
cdr3_length: 14
j_call: TRBJ1-2
v_call: TRBV18
d_call: .

cdr3_aa: ASSGGWTGEQY
cdr3_length: 11
j_call: TRBJ2-7
v_call: TRBV5-1
d_call: .

cdr3_aa: ASLRRIMNTEAF
cdr3_length: 12
j_call: TRBJ1-1
v_call: TRBV19
d_call: .

cdr3_aa: ASSDRGHGNQPQH
cdr3_length: 13
j_call: TRBJ1-5
v_call: TRBV2
d_call: .

cdr3_aa: ASSQVGTGVSEQY
cdr3_length: 13
j_call: TRBJ2-7
v_call: TRBV4-1
d_call: TRBD1

cdr3_aa: ASSQTGPDEQY
cdr3_length: 11
j_call: TRBJ2-7
v_call: TRBV27
d_call: TRBD1

cdr3_aa: ASSFGTAQETQY
cdr3_length: 12
j_call: TRBJ2-5
v_call: TRBV11-3
d_call: .

cdr3_aa: ASSLGTAQETQY
cdr3_length: 12
j_call: TRBJ2-5
v_call: TRBV6-5
d_call: TRBD1

cdr3_aa: ASPGPNTDTQY
cdr3_length: 11
j_call: TRBJ2-3
v_call: TRBV7-9
d_call: .

cdr3_aa: ASSVEGTDTEAF
cdr3_length: 12
j_call: TRBJ1-1
v_call: TRBV9
d_call: TRBD1

cdr3_aa: ASSPRGGSRATDTQY
cdr3_length: 15
j_call: TRBJ2-3
v_call: TRBV9
d_call: .

cdr3_aa: ASSQGGQISYEQY
cdr3_length: 13
j_call: TRBJ2-7
v_call: TRBV4-1
d_call: .

cdr3_aa: ASSPQETQY
cdr3_length: 9
j_call: TRBJ2-5
v_call: TRBV14
d_call: .

cdr3_aa: ASTQMAGGLTDTQY
cdr3_length: 14
j_call: TRBJ2-3
v_call: TRBV7-6
d_call: TRBD2

cdr3_aa: ASIRTGRTEAF
cdr3_length: 11
j_call: TRBJ1-1
v_call: TRBV2
d_call: TRBD1

cdr3_aa: AWSWRDRAKETQY
cdr3_length: 13
j_call: TRBJ2-5
v_call: TRBV30
d_call: TRBD1

cdr3_aa: ASSRRRAGVGGLDTEAF
cdr3_length: 17
j_call: TRBJ1-1
v_call: TRBV11-2
d_call: .

cdr3_aa: ASRLNQQGEQF
cdr3_length: 11
j_call: TRBJ2-1
v_call: TRBV6-5
d_call: TRBD1

cdr3_aa: ASGQVEKLF
cdr3_length: 9
j_call: TRBJ1-4
v_call: TRBV7-2
d_call: .

cdr3_aa: ASVRSGGLETQY
cdr3_length: 12
j_call: TRBJ2-5
v_call: TRBV6-1
d_call: .

cdr3_aa: ASNTQGASTEAF
cdr3_length: 12
j_call: TRBJ1-1
v_call: TRBV7-8
d_call: TRBD1

cdr3_aa: ASSNLSVDGNQPQH
cdr3_length: 14
j_call: TRBJ1-5
v_call: TRBV21-1
d_call: .

cdr3_aa: ASSLGRPFGAHDEQF
cdr3_length: 15
j_call: TRBJ2-1
v_call: TRBV7-9
d_call: .

cdr3_aa: ASSEGGAQAGNTIY
cdr3_length: 14
j_call: TRBJ1-3
v_call: TRBV25-1
d_call: .

cdr3_aa: ATRGADTQY
cdr3_length: 9
j_call: TRBJ2-3
v_call: TRBV28
d_call: .

cdr3_aa: ASSQSGSYETQY
cdr3_length: 12
j_call: TRBJ2-5
v_call: TRBV27
d_call: TRBD2

cdr3_aa: ASGGQANYGYT
cdr3_length: 11
j_call: TRBJ1-2
v_call: TRBV7-8
d_call: .

cdr3_aa: ASSPYRDLGEAF
cdr3_length: 12
j_call: TRBJ1-1
v_call: TRBV25-1
d_call: .

cdr3_aa: ASSKCHEGGPTYEQY
cdr3_length: 15
j_call: TRBJ2-7
v_call: TRBV21-1
d_call: .